This T cell receptor (beta chain) was observed in a study of blood T cell repertoires in COVID-19. Overall study: Italy, Spain and the United States were the sources of the convalescent and acute COVID-19 samples.

With 1 base removed from V and 6 bases from J, the gap between germline ends came to 19 bases. The CDR3 runs to 15 residues. Germline loops: CDR1 SQVTM, CDR2 ANQGSEA. The table lists this clone with a count of one. Libraries were prepared by immunoSEQ multiplex PCR; TCRdb keeps only in-frame clonotypes and omits some of them. The sample lists some 150,000 clones, approximately 86% occurring once. The TCR was taken from a woman aged 55-69 years who had recovered from COVID-19. The source material was peripheral blood. This chain connects TRBV29-1 to TRBJ2-7, with D possibly TRBD1 on 6 matching bases. The CDR3, as DNA: TGCAGCGTTGAAGGGCCCGGGACAAGTAAGGGCGAGCAGTACTTC. This encodes CSVEGPGTSKGEQYF.